This T cell receptor beta chain derives from a study of cytomegalovirus exposure and HLA in healthy donors. V lost 4 bases and J lost 9; bases outside the gene matches: 7. Germline V CDR1 and CDR2: SGHTS, YDEGEE. This CDR3 region has 14 residues. This table comes from immunoSEQ multiplex PCR, and its TCRdb copy is limited to in-frame clones, with some not included. The sample shows over 200,000 clones, almost 90% of them seen only once. This rearrangement joins TRBV5-8 to TRBJ1-4; the match to TRBD1 covers 9 bases. The source of this sequence is a woman between 18 and 30 years old in good health and CMV-seronegative. Sequencing was done on a sample of PBMCs. The CDR3 sequence is CASSQQGARKKLFF. For the CDR3, the DNA is TGTGCCAGCAGCCAACAGGGGGCGCGGAAAAAACTGTTTTTT.